This T cell receptor beta chain was recorded in a study of blood T cell repertoires in COVID-19. At the level of the study: Nucleic acid was either cDNA or gDNA, and it came from T cells, B-cell-depleted T cells, or PBMCs.

Study processing details: Nucleated cell number was recorded as an estimate derived from reference gene primer amplification. The method was immunoSEQ multiplex PCR; TCRdb's version includes in-frame clones alone and lacks a portion of them. V and J calls plus clone size are reproduced from that table; the DNA served to infer D and trimming. This sample has just over 250,000 clones, with around 89% found just once. The origin of this receptor is a man aged 60 to 69 who had recovered from COVID-19. The sequencing sample was made of peripheral blood.

CDR3 loop: CASSPLNSGSSYNEQFF. CDR3 sequence (DNA): TGCGCCAGCAGCCCACTCAATAGCGGGAGCTCCTACAATGAGCAGTTCTTC. The gene calls are TRBV5-1 and TRBJ2-1, with 9 bases aligning to TRBD2. Germline V gene data show CDR1 as SGHRS and CDR2 as YFSETQ. CDR3 length: 17 residues. J was trimmed by 0 bases and V by 4 bases; bases with no gene match: 8.